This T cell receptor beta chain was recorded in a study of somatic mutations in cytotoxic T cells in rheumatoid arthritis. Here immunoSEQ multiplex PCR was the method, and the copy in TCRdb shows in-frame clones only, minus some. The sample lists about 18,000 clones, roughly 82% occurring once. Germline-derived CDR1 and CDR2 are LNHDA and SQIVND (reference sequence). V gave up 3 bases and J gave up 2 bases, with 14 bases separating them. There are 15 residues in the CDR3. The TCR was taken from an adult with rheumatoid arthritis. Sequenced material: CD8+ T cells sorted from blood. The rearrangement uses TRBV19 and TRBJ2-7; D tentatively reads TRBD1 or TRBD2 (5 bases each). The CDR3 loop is CASSISGVGAYEQYF. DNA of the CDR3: TGTGCCAGTAGTATCTCAGGAGTGGGGGCCTACGAGCAGTACTTC.